This T cell receptor beta chain was identified in a study of OX40 agonist ivuxolimab in advanced cancers. General observations from the study: Antigens targeted by the expanded peripheral T cells were not determined.

This CDR3 is 15 amino acids long. The germline gives CDR1 LNHDA, CDR2 SQIVND (reference sequence). The V end was cut by 3 bases, the J end by 4 bases, with 12 bases between. The repertoire was sequenced with immunoSEQ multiplex PCR; TCRdb's copy has only in-frame clones and lacks some. The sample records 49,000 or so clones, about 79% being singletons. Concerning this clone: Its antigen is unknown.

J is TRBJ1-4 and V is TRBV19, with D possibly TRBD1 on 6 matching bases. Here the sequenced sample was CD4+ or CD8+ T cells sorted from blood, taken in a trial of the OX40 agonist ivuxolimab. This TCR was recovered from an adult with an advanced solid tumor such as melanoma, head and neck, liver or kidney cancer. DNA for the CDR3: TGTGCCAGTAGTATGGAGGACAGACATAATGAAAAACTGTTTTTT. Its protein is CASSMEDRHNEKLFF.